These 18 T cell receptor beta chains came from one sample sequenced in a study of CD8 T cells in Susac syndrome. Random hexamers served to reverse transcribe roughly 0.5 to 1 ug RNA. TCRdb reprocessed the immunoSEQ multiplex PCR reads via MiXCR and lists one record per CDR3 protein. Counted here are around 200,000 distinct CDR3 sequences, approximately 96% occurring once; the ten biggest clones make up approximately 0.09%. The sequencing sample was made of CD4+ T cells from PBMCs. The receptors derive from a human donor with multiple sclerosis.

The chain is built from TRBV5-6 and TRBJ2-1; 7 nucleotides match TRBD2. Trimming took 0 bases from V and 3 from J; bases not matched to a gene: 9. The germline V gene encodes CDR1 SGHDT and CDR2 YYEEEE. This CDR3 has 17 residues. As DNA, the CDR3 is TGTGCCAGCAGCTTGGTGGTTGGGACTACCCTCTACAATGAGCAGTTCTTC. As protein: CASSLVVGTTLYNEQFF.

The V call is TRBV27, the J call TRBJ1-5; D uncertain. CDR3 length: 14 residues. Germline values: CDR1 MNHEY, CDR2 SMNVEV (reference sequence). With 2 bases removed from V and 4 bases from J, the gap between germline ends came to 9 bases. CDR3 sequence: CASSLLGSNQPQHF. The CDR3 DNA reads TGTGCCAGCAGTTTACTGGGCAGTAATCAGCCCCAGCATTTT.

This chain links TRBV7-6 with TRBJ1-4; TRBD1 might be the D (6 bases). V was cut by 5 bases and J by 8 bases, with 15 bases left in between. Looked up from germline, CDR1 is SGHVS and CDR2 is FNYEAQ. CDR3 length equals 14 residues. CDR3 protein: CASSATGGREKLFF. The CDR3, as DNA: TGTGCCAGCAGCGCGACAGGAGGTCGGGAAAAACTGTTTTTT.

This clonotype was detected only once. This chain connects TRBV9 to TRBJ1-4, with TRBD1 matching 9 bases. Germline V gene sequence: CDR1 SGDLS, CDR2 YYNGEE. The J segment lost 6 bases and the V segment lost 4 bases, leaving 10 bases of the junction unmatched. The CDR3 sequence is 16 residues long. The CDR3 region is CASSPRPQGAYEKLFF. The CDR3 DNA is TGTGCCAGCAGCCCTAGGCCACAGGGGGCGTATGAAAAACTGTTTTTT.

The chain is built from TRBV3-1 and TRBJ2-7, with D perhaps given as TRBD1 or TRBD2 (6 bases each). Looked up from germline, CDR1 is LGHDT and CDR2 is YNNKEL (reference sequence). The CDR3 loop spans 15 amino acids. V lost 6 bases, J lost 2 bases, and 17 bases lay in between. CDR3 protein: CASRAMGAGPYEQYF. Written as DNA, the CDR3 is TGTGCCAGCAGAGCTATGGGGGCGGGACCCTACGAGCAGTACTTC.

V usage is TRBV6-5 and J usage is TRBJ1-5, with 9 bases fitting TRBD1. The germline gives CDR1 MNHEY, CDR2 SVGAGI. The CDR3 is 17 amino acids. Trimming took 4 bases from V and 9 from J; bases not matched to a gene: 16. This CDR3 is CASSSSSFGQGPWPQHF. The CDR3 bases are TGTGCCAGCAGTTCCTCCTCTTTCGGACAGGGGCCATGGCCCCAGCATTTT.

The chain employs TRBV2 and TRBJ1-6; 11 bases match TRBD1. The V gene end was trimmed by 4 bases and the J gene end by 2 bases; junction bases not matched to a gene: 4. The V gene's germline CDR1 is SNHLY and CDR2 FYNNEI. The CDR3 loop spans 17 amino acids. The CDR3 sequence is CASSGGQGATYNSPLHF. The CDR3 bases are TGTGCCAGCAGTGGCGGACAGGGGGCTACCTATAATTCACCCCTCCACTTT.

This chain links TRBV3-1 with TRBJ2-3; tentative D call: TRBD2 (6 bases). The CDR3 loop spans 14 amino acids. Germline lookup yields CDR1 LGHDT and CDR2 YNNKEL (reference sequence). V shed 4 bases and J shed 1 base, with 9 bases lying between them. Here the CDR3 DNA reads TGTGCCAGCAGCCCTCCGGGGGGCACAGATACGCAGTATTTT. Translation: CASSPPGGTDTQYF.

The V gene is TRBV12-3 or TRBV12-4, the J gene TRBJ1-2; D gene uncertain. Trimming removed 1 base at V and 5 bases at J, with 8 bases between. The CDR3 is 13 residues long. The CDR3 nucleotides are TGTGCCAGCAGTTTAGACCCGGCGTATGGCTACACCTTC. Its protein product is CASSLDPAYGYTF.

This CDR3 is CASRYGTTSTDTQYF. As DNA, the CDR3 is TGTGCCAGCAGGTACGGGACAACTAGCACAGATACGCAGTATTTT. This sequence joins TRBV5-4 and TRBJ2-3; D possibly corresponds to TRBD1 (6 bases). Germline-derived CDR1 and CDR2 are SGHNT and YYREEE (reference sequence). The CDR3 runs to 15 residues. The V end lost 5 bases, the J end lost 0 bases, and 13 bases lay between the germline ends.

The genes are TRBV29-1 and TRBJ2-7; D gene ambiguous. The CDR3 covers 12 residues. V lost 3 bases and J lost 2, with 8 bases in between. From germline, CDR1 is SQVTM and CDR2 ANQGSEA. In DNA, the CDR3 is TGCAGCGTTGATTCAGGAGCCTACGAGCAGTACTTC. Its translation: CSVDSGAYEQYF.

This sequence joins TRBV11-1 and TRBJ2-5; 8 bases line up with TRBD1. Per germline, CDR1 SGHAT and CDR2 FQDESV (reference sequence). The CDR3 covers 17 residues. Trimming cost V 5 bases and J 3 bases; bases outside gene matches: 14. CDR3 coding DNA: TGTGCCAGCAGCACCCGTACAGGGGGGAGAAGTGAAGAGACCCAGTACTTC. Protein: CASSTRTGGRSEETQYF.

This clonotype came up a few times. The chain is built from TRBV2 and TRBJ1-2, with D possibly TRBD1 on 6 matching bases. CDR3 length: 13 amino acids. V lost 6 bases, J lost 4 bases, and 12 bases lay in between. Per germline, CDR1 SNHLY and CDR2 FYNNEI. The CDR3 DNA sequence: TGTGCCAGCAGCCCCGGGGGCGGCTATGGCTACACCTTC. It translates to CASSPGGGYGYTF.

The CDR3 sequence: CATSRDQEQSGGYTF. CDR3 DNA: TGTGCCACCAGCAGAGATCAAGAACAGTCAGGAGGCTACACCTTC. This sequence joins TRBV15 and TRBJ1-2; the D is unclear. Per germline, CDR1 LNHNV and CDR2 YYDKDF (reference sequence). The CDR3 runs to 15 residues. V shed 0 bases and J shed 8 bases, with 16 bases lying between them.

The chain has TRBV2 and TRBJ1-6; D gene uncertain. CDR1 and CDR2 from the germline V gene are SNHLY and FYNNEI. This CDR3 region has 13 residues. Trimming shortened V by 3 bases and J by 10 bases, and 10 bases separated the two germline ends. As DNA, the CDR3 is TGTGCCAGCAGTGACGGTCCCGCCTCACCCCTCCACTTT. Protein product: CASSDGPASPLHF. Full variable domain (missing parts from reference TRBV2 and TRBJ1-6): EPEVTQTPSHQVTQMGQEVILRCVPISNHLYFYWYRQILGQKVEFLVSFYNNEISEKSEIFDDQFSVERPDGSNFTLKIRSTKLEDSAMYFCASSDGPASPLHFGNGTRLTVT.

In DNA, the CDR3 is TGTGCCAGCAGCTTCTCGACTTACACCGGGGAGCTGTTTTTT. Residues: CASSFSTYTGELFF. The chain has TRBV7-2 and TRBJ2-2, with unresolved D. CDR3 length: 14 residues. V lost 3 bases and J lost 3, with 8 bases in between. Germline values: CDR1 SGHTA, CDR2 FQGNSA.

The genes are TRBV20-1 and TRBJ2-5, with 8 bases aligning to TRBD2. The germline V gene has CDR1 DFQATT and CDR2 SNEGSKA (reference sequence). This CDR3 spans 13 amino acids. After removal of 3 bases from V and 4 bases from J, the junction contained 4 bases not matched to a gene. CDR3 nucleotide sequence: TGCAGTGCTAGCGGGGGGGCCCTAGAGACCCAGTACTTC. Residues: CSASGGALETQYF.

CDR3 sequence reads: CSASSSGNTIYF. DNA for the CDR3: TGCAGTGCTTCAAGCTCTGGAAACACCATATATTTT. The chain links TRBV20-1 to TRBJ1-3; D not certain. The ends were cut back, 5 bases at V and 0 bases at J, with 5 bases in the middle. The CDR3 is 12 residues long. Germline loops: CDR1 DFQATT, CDR2 SNEGSKA (reference sequence).